The rows below give T cell receptor beta chains drawn from one sample of a study of cytomegalovirus exposure and HLA in healthy donors. TCRdb keeps only in-frame clones here, not all; method: immunoSEQ multiplex PCR. Among 83,000 or so clones listed, about three quarters were seen once. Sequencing was done on a sample of PBMCs. These receptors came from a man between 25 and 39 years old in good health and CMV-seropositive. Each CDR3 is given with its conserved first and last residue. A D gene is named only where the DNA matches it firmly. Some rows have no size entry. The others give once, few or many, or a class for an expanded clone.

j_call,v_call,clone_size,d_call,cdr3_nt,cdr3_aa
TRBJ2-6,TRBV4-3,NA,TRBD1,TGCGCCAGCAGCCGAACAGGGGCCGCGGGGGCCAACGTCCTGACTTTC,CASSRTGAAGANVLTF
TRBJ2-3,TRBV6-4,many,NA,TGTGCCAGCAGTGACCGGCAGGGCACAGATACGCAGTATTTT,CASSDRQGTDTQYF
TRBJ2-1,TRBV4-1,NA,TRBD2,TGCGCCAGCAGTAAAAGCGGGGGGCCACTGGGTGAGCAATTCTTC,CASSKSGGPLGEQFF
TRBJ1-1,TRBV19,NA,NA,TGTGCCAGTAGTATGGGGCAGGTTAGGAACACTGAAGCTTTCTTT,CASSMGQVRNTEAFF
TRBJ1-6,TRBV6-5,NA,NA,TGTGCCAGCAGAGCCTACTATAATTCACCCCTCCACTTT,CASRAYYNSPLHF
TRBJ2-1,TRBV9,NA,NA,TGTGCCAGCAGCGTTGGGGGGGGCTCATACAATGGGCAGTTCTTC,CASSVGGGSYNGQFF
TRBJ1-2,TRBV6-1,NA,TRBD1,TGTGCCAGCAGTGAATGGCAACTACAGGGGCGAACGCTGTATGGCTACACCTTC,CASSEWQLQGRTLYGYTF
TRBJ2-6,TRBV5-1,NA,TRBD1,TGCGCCAGCAGCTCCTGGGGTCCCGGGACAGGGTCTGGGGCCAACGTCCTGACTTTC,CASSSWGPGTGSGANVLTF
TRBJ2-7,TRBV7-9,NA,NA,TGTGCCAGCAGCCCACAGGGATCCCCCTACGAGCAGTACTTC,CASSPQGSPYEQYF
TRBJ2-1,TRBV30,NA,TRBD2,TGTGCCTGGAGTATGACTAGCGGGGGCGGCCATGAGCAGTTCTTC,CAWSMTSGGGHEQFF
TRBJ2-3,TRBV5-1,NA,NA,TGCGCCAGCAGCTTTCGGCGGGGAGACACAGATACGCAGTATTTT,CASSFRRGDTDTQYF
TRBJ2-6,TRBV12-5,NA,TRBD1,TGTGCTAGTGGTACCTCCAGGGGGCTGGGGGCCAACGTCCTGACTTTC,CASGTSRGLGANVLTF
TRBJ1-5,TRBV7-6,NA,NA,TGTGCCAGCAGCTTAGCCGGGTTAGGCGATCAGCCCCAGCATTTT,CASSLAGLGDQPQHF
TRBJ1-1,TRBV6-4,NA,TRBD1,TGTGCCAGCAGTGACTCCGACAGGGCCACTGAAGCTTTCTTT,CASSDSDRATEAFF
TRBJ1-4,TRBV28,NA,TRBD1,TGTGCCAGCAGTTCCTATGCGCAGGGGGCGCTTAATGAAAAACTGTTTTTT,CASSSYAQGALNEKLFF
TRBJ1-1,TRBV18,NA,NA,TGTGCCAGCTCAGAACAGGGCCTGAACACTGAAGCTTTCTTT,CASSEQGLNTEAFF
TRBJ1-5,TRBV16,NA,NA,TGTGCCAGCAGCCGAGGGGGGGCAGGGCCCCAGCATTTT,CASSRGGAGPQHF
TRBJ2-5,TRBV4-1,NA,NA,TGCGCCAGCAGCCAATGGCTCGGGGAACAAGAGACCCAGTACTTC,CASSQWLGEQETQYF